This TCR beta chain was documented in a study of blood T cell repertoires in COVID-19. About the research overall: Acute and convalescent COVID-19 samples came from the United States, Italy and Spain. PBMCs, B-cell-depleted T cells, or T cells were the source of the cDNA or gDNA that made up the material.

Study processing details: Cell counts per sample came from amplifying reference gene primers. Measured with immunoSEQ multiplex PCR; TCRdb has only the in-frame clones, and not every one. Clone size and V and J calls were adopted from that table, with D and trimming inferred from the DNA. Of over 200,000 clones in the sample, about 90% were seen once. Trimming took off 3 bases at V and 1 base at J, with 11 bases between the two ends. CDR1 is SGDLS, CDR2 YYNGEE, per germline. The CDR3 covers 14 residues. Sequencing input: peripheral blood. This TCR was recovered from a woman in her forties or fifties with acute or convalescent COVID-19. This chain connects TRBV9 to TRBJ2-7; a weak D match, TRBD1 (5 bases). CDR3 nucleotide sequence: TGTGCCAGCAGCGAGGACATCGTATCCTACGAGCAGTACTTC. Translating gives CASSEDIVSYEQYF.